One and the same sample provided the 13 T cell receptor beta chains below, sequenced in a study of cytomegalovirus exposure and HLA in healthy donors. In the PCR, 60 Vbeta and 13 Jbeta primers were used. Data came from immunoSEQ multiplex PCR; TCRdb stores just in-frame clones and leaves some out. The table lists roughly 98,000 clones, 77% of them singletons. Sequencing was performed on PBMCs. These receptors came from a female donor in good health and CMV-seronegative.

This clone qualifies as medium-sized. The V call is TRBV18, the J call TRBJ1-4; 8 positions match TRBD1. The length of the CDR3 is 14 residues. J gave up 3 bases and V 6 bases, and 3 bases lay outside the gene matches. The germline CDR1 and CDR2 sequences are KGHSH and LQKENI. The CDR3 is CASSPDRANEKLFF. The CDR3, as DNA: TGTGCCAGCTCGCCGGACAGGGCTAATGAAAAACTGTTTTTT.

The rearrangement uses TRBV6-4 and TRBJ1-1; no firm D call. V lost 8 bases, J lost 0 bases, and 10 bases lay in between. CDR1 and CDR2 (germline): MRHNA, SNTAGT. The CDR3 sequence is 13 residues long. This chain's CDR3 is CASSTELNTEAFF. The CDR3 nucleotides are TGTGCCAGCTCTACGGAGCTGAACACTGAAGCTTTCTTT.

The V and J genes are TRBV5-1 and TRBJ2-1; 9 bases map to TRBD1. This CDR3 contains 15 residues. The V gene end was trimmed by 4 bases and the J gene end by 3 bases; junction bases not matched to a gene: 5. CDR1 is SGHRS, CDR2 YFSETQ, per germline. The CDR3 DNA is TGCGCCAGCAGCCTCCGGGACAGGGACTACAATGAGCAGTTCTTC. It is translated as CASSLRDRDYNEQFF.

The chain carries TRBV13 and TRBJ1-5; 8 bases match TRBD1. Trimming removed 5 bases from V and 8 bases from J; junction bases left unmatched: 5. The V gene's germline CDR1 is PRHDT and CDR2 FYEKMQ (reference sequence). The CDR3 has 13 residues. The CDR3 is CASSPGGAEPQHF. The CDR3, as DNA: TGTGCCAGCAGCCCAGGGGGCGCGGAGCCCCAGCATTTT.

This chain joins TRBV7-6 and TRBJ2-1; D perhaps matches TRBD2 (5 bases). CDR1 SGHVS and CDR2 FNYEAQ come from the germline V gene. The V end lost 0 bases, the J end lost 1 base, and 10 bases lay between the germline ends. The CDR3 is made up of 16 amino acids. The CDR3 is CASSLAWEQSYNEQFF. The CDR3 DNA is TGTGCCAGCAGCTTAGCTTGGGAGCAATCCTACAATGAGCAGTTCTTC.

This clone has just a few counts. This rearrangement joins TRBV19 to TRBJ2-2, with 8 bases that match TRBD2. V shed 6 bases, J shed 3 bases, and the junction held 6 bases outside the gene matches. In germline, CDR1 is LNHDA, CDR2 SQIVND (reference sequence). The CDR3 covers 15 residues. CDR3 sequence reads: CASSPGGGDTGELFF. The CDR3 DNA reads as TGTGCCAGTAGCCCGGGAGGGGGGGACACCGGGGAGCTGTTTTTT.

V usage is TRBV7-2 and J usage is TRBJ2-5, with 8 nucleotides matching TRBD2. Germline V lookup: CDR1 SGHTA, CDR2 FQGNSA. This CDR3 contains 14 residues. Trimming at V came to 1 base and at J to 5 bases, leaving 3 bases not matched to a gene. CDR3 sequence reads: CASSLGPSGETQYF. Here the CDR3 DNA reads TGTGCCAGCAGCTTAGGCCCTAGCGGGGAGACCCAGTACTTC.

This chain connects TRBV19 to TRBJ2-6; D call uncertain. V dropped 7 bases and J dropped 2 bases, with 12 bases sitting between them. CDR3 size: 15 residues. Germline CDR1 and CDR2: LNHDA and SQIVND (reference sequence). CDR3 bases: TGTGCCAGTACCAAATTAGAACCTGGGGCCAACGTCCTGACTTTC. Its protein is CASTKLEPGANVLTF.

The CDR3 here is CASSRSGGEDSPLHF. Here the CDR3 DNA reads TGTGCCAGCAGCAGGTCGGGGGGCGAGGATTCACCCCTCCACTTT. This chain connects TRBV7-9 to TRBJ1-6; a possible D gene is TRBD1 (6 bases). CDR1 SEHNR and CDR2 FQNEAQ come from the germline V gene (reference sequence). V was cut by 5 bases and J by 8 bases, with 16 bases left in between. The CDR3 is made up of 15 amino acids. Full variable domain (outside the CDR3, taken from reference TRBV7-9 and TRBJ1-6): DTGVSQNPRHKITKRGQNVTFRCDPISEHNRLYWYRQTLGQGPEFLTYFQNEAQLEKSRLLSDRFSAERPKGSFSTLEIQRTEQGDSAMYLCASSRSGGEDSPLHFGNGTRLTVT.

This clone was seen just once. This sequence joins TRBV2 and TRBJ2-7; 10 nucleotides align to TRBD1. Germline loops: CDR1 SNHLY, CDR2 FYNNEI. The ends lost 9 bases at V and 0 bases at J; junction bases unmatched: 8. This CDR3 has 15 amino acids. The CDR3 DNA is TGTGCCAGAGGGACAGGGGACACTAGCTCCTACGAGCAGTACTTC. Amino acid sequence: CARGTGDTSSYEQYF.

The chain is built from TRBV6-5 and TRBJ1-4; D not resolved. V was shortened by 5 bases and J by 4 bases, with 8 bases between the two germline ends. This CDR3 spans 13 amino acids. Germline V gene data show CDR1 as MNHEY and CDR2 as SVGAGI. The CDR3 here is CASSLDHNEKLFF. CDR3 coding DNA: TGTGCCAGCAGTCTAGACCATAATGAAAAACTGTTTTTT.

This chain connects TRBV5-4 to TRBJ1-2, with D possibly matching TRBD1 (5 bases). V was clipped by 2 bases and J by 8 bases, with 13 bases between them. Germline V gene lookup returns CDR1 SGHNT and CDR2 YYREEE (reference sequence). This CDR3 is 13 amino acids long. The CDR3 region has the DNA TGTGCCAGCAGCTTTGAAGGGGCTCGGGGCTACACCTTC. Encoded protein: CASSFEGARGYTF.

This CDR3 reads CASSPGGLAVSYEQYF. The CDR3 bases are TGTGCCAGCAGCCCTGGGGGACTAGCGGTTTCCTACGAGCAGTACTTC. The chain is built from TRBV28 and TRBJ2-5, with 11 bases that match TRBD2. The J call may be in error: the DNA end matches TRBJ2-7 better. The germline gives CDR1 MDHEN, CDR2 SYDVKM. This CDR3 comprises 16 residues.